These T cell receptor beta chains were read from a single sample in a study of control samples from healthy donors and cancer patients. Sequencing used immunoSEQ multiplex PCR; TCRdb keeps in-frame clones, though not all of them. Found here are around 89,000 clones, roughly four fifths of them singletons; the top ten hold about 9.8%. The specimen sequenced was blood. The receptors here all came from a woman aged 55-70 years in good health. CDR3s include the opening cysteine and the closing phenylalanine or tryptophan. D genes are given only for firm matches. The listing skips clone size in some rows; elsewhere it reads once, few, many or a size class.

TRBJ2-7 | TRBV5-4 | . | TRBD2 | CASSLGVAGDYEQYF | TGTGCCAGCAGCTTAGGAGTTGCGGGGGACTACGAGCAGTACTTC
TRBJ1-1 | TRBV28 | . | . | CASSLGNTEAFF | TGTGCCAGCAGTTTAGGAAACACTGAAGCTTTCTTT
TRBJ1-4 | TRBV15 | . | . | CATSKQGLTNEKLFF | TGTGCCACCAGCAAGCAGGGTCTCACTAATGAAAAACTGTTTTTT
TRBJ2-2 | TRBV28 | . | TRBD1 | CASTPRGKTGELFF | TGTGCCAGCACCCCCAGGGGGAAGACCGGGGAGCTGTTTTTT
TRBJ1-1 | TRBV5-1 | . | . | CASSEELFENTEAFF | TGCGCCAGCAGCGAGGAGCTCTTTGAGAACACTGAAGCTTTCTTT
TRBJ2-2 | TRBV20-1 | . | . | CSASWGSNTGELFF | TGCAGTGCTAGTTGGGGGAGCAACACCGGGGAGCTGTTTTTT
TRBJ2-7 | TRBV4-1 | . | TRBD1 | CASSHSPRGQGPEQYF | TGCGCCAGCAGCCACTCACCGAGGGGGCAGGGCCCCGAGCAGTACTTC
TRBJ2-5 | TRBV28 | . | . | CASSLLGIQETQYF | TGTGCCAGCAGTTTATTGGGGATCCAAGAGACCCAGTACTTC
TRBJ1-5 | TRBV5-4 | . | . | CASSYGEGPQHF | TGTGCCAGCAGCTACGGTGAGGGGCCCCAGCATTTT
TRBJ2-5 | TRBV10-3 | . | . | CAISEATGRKTQYF | TGTGCCATCAGTGAGGCAACAGGGCGGAAGACCCAGTACTTC
TRBJ1-1 | TRBV29-1 | . | . | CSVESRDKNTEAFF | TGCAGCGTTGAATCCCGGGACAAGAACACTGAAGCTTTCTTT
TRBJ2-7 | TRBV7-2 | many | . | CASSLGGGTVDYEQYF | TGTGCCAGCAGCTTAGGAGGGGGGACTGTTGACTACGAGCAGTACTTC
TRBJ1-2 | TRBV23-1 | once | . | CASTKGLGPYGYTF | TGCGCCAGCACGAAGGGATTGGGTCCCTATGGCTACACCTTC
TRBJ2-4 | TRBV6-5 | few | . | CASSSRVVQHQYF | TGTGCCAGCAGTTCCCGCGTTGTGCAGCATCAGTACTTC
TRBJ2-3 | TRBV5-1 | . | . | CASSPGIFPDTQYF | TGCGCCAGCAGCCCGGGAATTTTCCCAGATACGCAGTATTTT
TRBJ2-3 | TRBV5-1 | . | TRBD2 | CASSLERLAGGTDTQYF | TGCGCCAGCAGCTTGGAGAGACTAGCGGGAGGTACAGATACGCAGTATTTT
TRBJ2-3 | TRBV27 | . | TRBD2 | CASRPAGSTDTQYF | TGTGCCAGCAGACCAGCGGGATCTACAGATACGCAGTATTTT
TRBJ2-5 | TRBV6-5 | . | TRBD1 | CASSRDSQETQYF | TGTGCCAGCAGCAGGGACAGCCAAGAGACCCAGTACTTC
TRBJ2-1 | TRBV27 | . | . | CASRRSGSSYNEQFF | TGTGCCAGCAGGCGATCGGGGAGCTCCTACAATGAGCAGTTCTTC
TRBJ1-2 | TRBV6-1 | . | TRBD1 | CASSGAGQGVDYGYTF | TGTGCCAGCAGTGGTGCGGGACAGGGAGTTGACTATGGCTACACCTTC
TRBJ2-3 | TRBV6-5 | . | TRBD2 | CASSSGVGTDTQYF | TGTGCCAGCAGTAGCGGGGTCGGCACAGATACGCAGTATTTT
TRBJ1-1 | TRBV19 | . | . | CASSIRRTSEAFF | TGTGCCAGTAGTATTAGACGTACTTCTGAAGCTTTCTTT
TRBJ1-4 | TRBV18 | . | . | CASSKGPRQANEKLFF | TGTGCCAGCTCAAAAGGTCCGAGACAGGCTAATGAAAAACTGTTTTTT
TRBJ1-5 | TRBV5-6 | . | TRBD1 | CASSLFPGTGDPYQPQHF | TGTGCCAGCAGCCTCTTTCCCGGGACAGGGGATCCCTATCAGCCCCAGCATTTT
TRBJ1-1 | TRBV19 | few | . | CASRNLGKNTEAFF | TGTGCCAGCAGGAACCTTGGAAAGAACACTGAAGCTTTCTTT
TRBJ2-2 | TRBV19 | . | TRBD1 | CASRGGQGKIQNTGELFF | TGTGCCAGTAGAGGGGGACAGGGTAAAATACAGAACACCGGGGAGCTGTTTTTT
TRBJ2-3 | TRBV2 | . | TRBD2 | CASSGSGGTDTQYF | TGTGCCAGCAGTGGTAGCGGGGGAACAGATACGCAGTATTTT
TRBJ2-1 | TRBV7-2 | . | . | CASRPPLIGYNEQFF | TGTGCCAGCAGACCGCCCTTGATCGGATACAATGAGCAGTTCTTC
TRBJ2-7 | TRBV3-1/TRBV3-2 | . | . | CASSQRTSIYEQYF | TGTGCCAGCAGCCAAAGGACTTCGATCTACGAGCAGTACTTC
TRBJ2-2 | TRBV15 | . | . | CATSRDRQGNGELFF | TGTGCCACCAGCAGAGATCGGCAGGGGAACGGGGAGCTGTTTTTT
TRBJ1-4 | TRBV18 | . | . | CASSPGSNEKLFF | TGTGCCAGCTCACCAGGCAGTAATGAAAAACTGTTTTTT
TRBJ1-1 | TRBV6-6 | . | . | CASSYEGLNTEAFF | TGTGCCAGCAGTTACGAGGGTTTGAACACTGAAGCTTTCTTT
TRBJ2-1 | TRBV27 | . | TRBD2 | CASSLSGLAGVYNEQFF | TGTGCCAGCAGTTTATCCGGATTAGCGGGAGTGTACAATGAGCAGTTCTTC